This TCR beta chain appears in the sequencing data of a study of T cell changes during pregnancy in multiple sclerosis. Method: immunoSEQ multiplex PCR; TCRdb's copy keeps in-frame clones and lacks some. The table shows 47,000 or so clones, with 85% to 90% occurring only once. This TCR derives from a female donor with multiple sclerosis, enrolled in a pregnancy study. This specimen was peripheral blood, taken in the first trimester of pregnancy.

CDR3 DNA: TGTGCCAGCAGCCCGCGGACAGGGGGAGCTTTCTTT. It translates to CASSPRTGGAFF. The chain has TRBV13 and TRBJ1-1, with 10 bases that match TRBD1. Trimming at V came to 5 bases and at J to 10 bases, leaving 4 bases not matched to a gene. Germline CDR1 and CDR2: PRHDT and FYEKMQ (reference sequence). This CDR3 spans 12 amino acids.